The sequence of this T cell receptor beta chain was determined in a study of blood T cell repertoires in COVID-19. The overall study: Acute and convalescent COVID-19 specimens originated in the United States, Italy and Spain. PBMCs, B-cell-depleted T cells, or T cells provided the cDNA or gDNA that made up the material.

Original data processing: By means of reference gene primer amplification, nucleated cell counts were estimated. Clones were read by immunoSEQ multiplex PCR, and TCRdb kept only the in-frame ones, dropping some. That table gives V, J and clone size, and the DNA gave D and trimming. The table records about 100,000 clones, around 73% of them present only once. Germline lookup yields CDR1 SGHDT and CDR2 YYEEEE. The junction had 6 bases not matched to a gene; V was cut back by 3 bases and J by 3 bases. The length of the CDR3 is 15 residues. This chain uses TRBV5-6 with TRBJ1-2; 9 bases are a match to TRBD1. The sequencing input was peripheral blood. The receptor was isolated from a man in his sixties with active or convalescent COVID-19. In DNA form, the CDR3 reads TGTGCCAGCAGCTCGCGGGACAGGGAATACTATGGCTACACCTTC. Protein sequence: CASSSRDREYYGYTF.